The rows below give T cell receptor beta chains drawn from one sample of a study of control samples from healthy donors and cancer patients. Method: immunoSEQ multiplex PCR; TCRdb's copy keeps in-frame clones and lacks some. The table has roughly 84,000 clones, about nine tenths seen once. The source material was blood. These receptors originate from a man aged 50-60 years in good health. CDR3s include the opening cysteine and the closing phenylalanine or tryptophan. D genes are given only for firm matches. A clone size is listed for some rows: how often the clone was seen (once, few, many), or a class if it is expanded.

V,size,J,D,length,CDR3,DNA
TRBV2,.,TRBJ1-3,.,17,CASSESGRGSLGNTIYF,TGTGCCAGCAGTGAATCGGGTCGGGGGTCTCTAGGAAACACCATATATTTT
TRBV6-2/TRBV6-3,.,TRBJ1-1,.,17,CASSYHLQQVLNTEAFF,TGTGCCAGCAGTTACCACCTACAACAGGTCTTGAACACTGAAGCTTTTTTT
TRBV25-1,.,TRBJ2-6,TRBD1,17,CASLPPTGSSGANVLTF,TGTGCCAGCCTACCCCCGACAGGGAGCTCTGGGGCCAACGTCCTGACTTTC
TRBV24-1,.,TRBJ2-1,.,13,CATSDPLRDEQFF,TGTGCCACCAGTGACCCCCTTAGGGATGAGCAGTTCTTC
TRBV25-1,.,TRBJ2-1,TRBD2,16,CASSETSGGTFNEQFF,TGTGCCAGCAGTGAGACTAGCGGGGGGACATTTAATGAGCAGTTCTTC
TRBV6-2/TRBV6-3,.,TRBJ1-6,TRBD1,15,CASSSGQGVNSPLHF,TGTGCCAGCAGCTCCGGACAGGGAGTAAATTCACCCCTCCACTTT
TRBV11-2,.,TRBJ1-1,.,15,CASSLVGTMNTEAFF,TGTGCCAGCAGCTTAGTAGGGACTATGAACACTGAAGCTTTCTTT
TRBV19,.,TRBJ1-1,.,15,CASSPRDTRNTEAFF,TGTGCCAGTAGTCCAAGGGACACACGGAACACTGAAGCTTTCTTT
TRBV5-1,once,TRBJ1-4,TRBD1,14,CASSFVGTDEKLFF,TGCGCCAGCAGCTTCGTGGGGACAGATGAAAAACTGTTTTTT
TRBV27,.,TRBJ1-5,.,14,CASRLGTGNQPQHF,TGTGCCAGCAGGCTGGGGACGGGCAATCAGCCCCAGCATTTT
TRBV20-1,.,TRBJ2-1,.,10,CSATYNEQFF,TGCAGTGCTACCTACAATGAGCAGTTCTTC
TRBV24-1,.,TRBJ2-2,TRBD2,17,CATSGLWASGSTGELFF,TGTGCCACCAGTGGCTTATGGGCTAGCGGGAGCACCGGGGAGCTGTTTTTT
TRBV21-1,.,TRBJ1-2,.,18,CASSKEITERVSGHGYTF,TGTGCCAGCAGCAAAGAAATAACAGAAAGAGTTTCTGGCCATGGCTACACCTTC
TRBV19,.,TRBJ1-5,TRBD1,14,CASSTQGANQPQHF,TGTGCCAGTAGTACACAGGGGGCCAATCAGCCCCAGCATTTT
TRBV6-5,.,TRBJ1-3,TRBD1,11,CASNGQGHIYF,TGTGCCAGCAATGGACAGGGTCACATATATTTT
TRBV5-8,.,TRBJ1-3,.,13,CASTTLSGNTIYF,TGTGCCAGCACTACCTTATCGGGAAACACCATATATTTT
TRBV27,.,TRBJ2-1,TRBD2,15,CASSSVAGFDNEQFF,TGTGCCAGCAGTTCGGTAGCGGGGTTCGACAATGAGCAGTTCTTC
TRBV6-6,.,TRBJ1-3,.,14,CASSHRSGGNTIYF,TGTGCCAGCAGCCACAGGTCTGGTGGAAACACCATATATTTT
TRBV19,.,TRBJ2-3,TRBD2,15,CASSVLAGDTDTQYF,TGTGCCAGTAGTGTGCTAGCGGGGGACACAGATACGCAGTATTTT
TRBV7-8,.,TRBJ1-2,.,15,CASSLFQGQIDGYTF,TGTGCCAGCAGCTTATTCCAGGGGCAAATTGACGGCTACACCTTC
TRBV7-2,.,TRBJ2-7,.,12,CASSLRGYEQYF,TGTGCCAGCAGCTTAAGGGGCTACGAGCAGTACTTC
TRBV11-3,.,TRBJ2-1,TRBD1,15,CASSLGQGVYNEQFF,TGTGCCAGCAGCCTGGGACAGGGGGTCTACAATGAGCAGTTCTTC
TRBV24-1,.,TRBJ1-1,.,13,CATSDGDSLDAFF,TGTGCCACCAGTGATGGGGACTCCCTGGATGCTTTCTTT
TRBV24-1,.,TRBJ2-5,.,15,CATSGRAPREETQYF,TGTGCCACCAGTGGCCGGGCCCCCAGAGAAGAGACCCAGTACTTC
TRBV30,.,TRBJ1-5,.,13,CAWGADSNQPQHF,TGTGCCTGGGGTGCCGATAGCAATCAGCCCCAGCATTTT
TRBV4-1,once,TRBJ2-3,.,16,CASSQARGAGSDTQYF,TGCGCCAGCAGCCAGGCGCGGGGCGCGGGGTCTGATACGCAGTATTTT
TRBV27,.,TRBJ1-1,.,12,CASRALNTEAFF,TGTGCCAGTCGGGCCTTGAACACTGAAGCTTTCTTT
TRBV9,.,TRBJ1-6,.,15,CASSVGPGQNSPLHF,TGTGCCAGCAGCGTAGGTCCAGGTCAAAATTCACCCCTCCACTTT
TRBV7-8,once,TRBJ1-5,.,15,CASSLSSSEFQPQHF,TGTGCCAGCAGCTTAAGTAGCTCCGAATTTCAGCCCCAGCATTTT
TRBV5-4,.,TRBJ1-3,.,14,CASSFAGAGNTIYF,TGTGCCAGCAGCTTTGCAGGTGCTGGAAACACCATATATTTT
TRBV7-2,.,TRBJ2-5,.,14,CASSLAGGLETQYF,TGTGCCAGCAGCTTAGCTGGGGGCCTAGAGACCCAGTACTTC
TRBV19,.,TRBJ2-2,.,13,CATGRGDSGELFF,TGTGCTACTGGGCGGGGTGACTCCGGGGAGCTGTTTTTT
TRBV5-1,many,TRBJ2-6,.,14,CASSSEAGANVLTF,TGCGCCAGCAGCTCCGAAGCTGGGGCCAACGTCCTGACTTTC
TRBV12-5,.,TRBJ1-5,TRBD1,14,CASGGDRRNQPQHF,TGTGCTAGTGGGGGGGACAGGCGGAATCAGCCCCAGCATTTT
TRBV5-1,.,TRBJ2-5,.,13,CASSQDNQETQYF,TGCGCCAGCAGCCAGGACAACCAAGAGACCCAGTACTTC
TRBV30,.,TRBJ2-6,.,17,CAWRLGTVGSGANVLTF,TGTGCCTGGAGATTGGGGACGGTGGGGTCTGGGGCCAACGTCCTGACTTTC
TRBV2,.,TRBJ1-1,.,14,CASTGTQWGTEAFF,TGTGCCAGCACCGGGACACAATGGGGAACTGAAGCTTTCTTT
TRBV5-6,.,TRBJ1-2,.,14,CASSFEGLSSGYTF,TGTGCCAGCAGCTTCGAGGGATTGTCCTCTGGCTACACCTTC
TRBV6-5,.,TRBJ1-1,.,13,CASSPRENTEAFF,TGTGCCAGCAGCCCCAGGGAGAACACTGAAGCTTTCTTT
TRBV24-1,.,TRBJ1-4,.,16,CATSDPADGSYEKLFF,TGTGCCACCAGTGATCCTGCGGACGGCTCTTATGAAAAACTGTTTTTT
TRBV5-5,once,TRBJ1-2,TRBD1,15,CASSLAPGQGVFYTF,TGTGCCAGCAGCTTGGCCCCGGGACAGGGGGTATTCTACACCTTC
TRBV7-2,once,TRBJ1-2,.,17,CASSASVVGKINYGYTF,TGTGCCAGCAGCGCCTCGGTGGTAGGGAAGATTAACTATGGCTACACCTTC
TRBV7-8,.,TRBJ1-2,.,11,CASSSVGGYTF,TGTGCCAGCAGCTCCGTAGGGGGCTACACCTTC
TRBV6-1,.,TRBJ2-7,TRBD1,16,CASSESPGQATYEQYF,TGTGCCAGCAGTGAATCCCCGGGACAGGCAACCTACGAGCAGTACTTC
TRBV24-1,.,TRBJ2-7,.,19,CATSGPSLLTGSGLYEQYF,TGTGCCACCAGTGGTCCCTCGCTACTTACAGGTTCGGGCCTCTACGAGCAGTACTTC
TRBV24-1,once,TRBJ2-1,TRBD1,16,CATSDLGQGAGNEQFF,TGTGCCACCAGTGACCTCGGACAGGGGGCCGGCAATGAGCAGTTCTTC
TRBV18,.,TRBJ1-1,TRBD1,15,CASSPRGQTNTEAFF,TGTGCCAGCTCACCTCGGGGACAGACCAACACTGAAGCTTTCTTT
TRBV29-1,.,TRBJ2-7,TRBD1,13,CSVRQQGNDEQYF,TGCAGCGTCCGGCAACAGGGGAACGACGAGCAGTACTTC
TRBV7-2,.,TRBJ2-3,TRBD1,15,CASSLGGTGGHTQYF,TGTGCCAGCAGCTTAGGGGGGACAGGGGGGCATACGCAGTATTTT
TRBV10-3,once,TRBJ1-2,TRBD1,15,CAIRRTGPEVSGYTF,TGTGCCATCAGGAGGACAGGCCCCGAAGTTAGTGGCTACACCTTC
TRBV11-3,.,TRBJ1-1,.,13,CASSWNRNTEAFF,TGTGCCAGCAGCTGGAACAGGAACACTGAAGCTTTCTTT
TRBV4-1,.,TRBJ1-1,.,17,CASSQAWVAGANTEAFF,TGCGCCAGCAGCCAAGCCTGGGTGGCAGGGGCGAACACTGAAGCTTTCTTT
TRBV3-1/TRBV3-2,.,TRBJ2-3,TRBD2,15,CASSQASGGRNTQYF,TGTGCCAGCAGCCAAGCGAGCGGGGGGAGGAATACGCAGTATTTT
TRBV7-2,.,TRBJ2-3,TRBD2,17,CASSLGAGGPSTDTQYF,TGTGCCAGCAGCTTAGGAGCGGGGGGGCCCAGCACAGATACGCAGTATTTT
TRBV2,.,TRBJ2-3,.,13,CASGWKRADTQYF,TGTGCCAGCGGGTGGAAGAGGGCAGATACGCAGTATTTT
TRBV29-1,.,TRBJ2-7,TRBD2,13,CSVGDGSGGEQYF,TGCAGCGTTGGAGACGGGTCCGGGGGGGAGCAGTACTTC
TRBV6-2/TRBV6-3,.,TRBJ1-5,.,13,CASSRVEDQPQHF,TGTGCCAGCAGCCGAGTCGAGGATCAGCCCCAGCATTTT
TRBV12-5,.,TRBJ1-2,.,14,CASGLFRQVNGYTF,TGTGCTAGTGGTTTGTTCAGACAGGTTAATGGCTACACCTTC
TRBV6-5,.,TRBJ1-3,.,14,CASSQMTAVNTIYF,TGTGCCAGCAGCCAGATGACGGCCGTAAACACCATATATTTT